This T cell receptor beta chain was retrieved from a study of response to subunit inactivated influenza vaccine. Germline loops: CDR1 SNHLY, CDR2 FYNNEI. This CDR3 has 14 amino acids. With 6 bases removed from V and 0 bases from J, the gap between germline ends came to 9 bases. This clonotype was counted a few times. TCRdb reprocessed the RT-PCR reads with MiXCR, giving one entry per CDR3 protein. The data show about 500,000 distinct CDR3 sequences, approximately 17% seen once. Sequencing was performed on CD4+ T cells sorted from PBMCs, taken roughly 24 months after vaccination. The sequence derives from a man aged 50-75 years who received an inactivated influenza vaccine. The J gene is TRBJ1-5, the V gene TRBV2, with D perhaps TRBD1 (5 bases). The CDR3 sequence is CASSRESSNQPQHF. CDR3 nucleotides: TGTGCCAGCAGCAGGGAGTCTAGCAATCAGCCCCAGCATTTT.